The 8 T cell receptor beta chains below come from one sample, sequenced in a study of CD8+ T cells in alopecia areata. Reverse transcribed after extraction, RNA yielded cDNA as the sequencing template. The method was immunoSEQ multiplex PCR; TCRdb's version includes in-frame clones alone and lacks a portion of them. The sample shows under 150,000 clones, about four fifths of them seen only once. Treatment meaning: oral pan-JAK inhibitor, 5-10 mg twice daily. Sequenced material: CD8+ T cells sorted from blood, taken at week 4, from a patient treated with tofacitinib. The receptor source for this set is a human donor with alopecia areata.

The DNA for the CDR3 is TGTGCCAGCAGTTCCGGGGCCAACGTCCTGACTTTC. This gives the protein CASSSGANVLTF. This chain joins TRBV27 and TRBJ2-6; D not resolved. CDR3 length equals 12 residues. The germline CDR1 and CDR2 sequences are MNHEY and SMNVEV (reference sequence). Trimming pared 4 bases from V and 4 bases from J, leaving 2 bases between. Complete variable domain (other parts from reference TRBV27 and TRBJ2-6): EAQVTQNPRYLITVTGKKLTVTCSQNMNHEYMSWYRQDPGLGLRQIYYSMNVEVTDKGDVPEGYKVSRKEKRNFPLILESPSPNQTSLYFCASSSGANVLTFGAGSRLTVL.

In nucleotides, the CDR3 is TGCAGCGTCAGGGGCCTCGTTAGCGCAACTCAAGAGACCCAGTACTTC. It specifies CSVRGLVSATQETQYF. The V and J genes are TRBV29-1 and TRBJ2-5; weak D call: TRBD1 (6 bases). This CDR3 is built from 16 residues. The germline V gene encodes CDR1 SQVTM and CDR2 ANQGSEA. V was shortened by 6 bases and J by 2 bases, with 22 bases between the two germline ends.

V gene TRBV13 combines with J gene TRBJ2-5, with 8 nucleotides matching TRBD2. The CDR3 covers 13 residues. J was trimmed by 7 bases and V by 5 bases; bases with no gene match: 6. In germline, CDR1 is PRHDT, CDR2 FYEKMQ (reference sequence). The CDR3 loop reads CASSTGLAGTQYF. CDR3 coding DNA: TGTGCCAGCAGCACCGGACTAGCTGGGACCCAGTACTTC.

The chain has TRBV29-1 and TRBJ2-3; D not certain. Trimming stripped 2 bases from V and 2 bases from J, with 8 bases between. Germline V CDR1 and CDR2: SQVTM, ANQGSEA. The CDR3 spans 13 residues. The CDR3 DNA sequence: TGCAGCGTTGAAACTCCTTCCACAGATACGCAGTATTTT. Encoded protein: CSVETPSTDTQYF.

The chain uses TRBV7-9 and TRBJ2-1; 8 bases fit TRBD2. J lost 5 bases, V lost 4 bases, and 13 bases had no gene match. Germline V gives CDR1 SEHNR, CDR2 FQNEAQ (reference sequence). This CDR3 spans 17 amino acids. This CDR3 is CASSWGGGTSLDNEQFF. CDR3 DNA sequence: TGTGCCAGCAGCTGGGGCGGCGGGACTAGTCTTGACAATGAGCAGTTCTTC. Complete variable domain (other parts from reference TRBV7-9 and TRBJ2-1): DTGVSQNPRHKITKRGQNVTFRCDPISEHNRLYWYRQTLGQGPEFLTYFQNEAQLEKSRLLSDRFSAERPKGSFSTLEIQRTEQGDSAMYLCASSWGGGTSLDNEQFFGPGTRLTVL.

The chain recombines TRBV9 with TRBJ2-2; maybe TRBD2 (6 bases). V was cut by 4 bases and J by 7 bases, with 17 bases left in between. Germline-derived CDR1 and CDR2 are SGDLS and YYNGEE. CDR3 length: 15 amino acids. The CDR3 DNA is TGTGCCAGCAGCTTATCGGGACTCCTCAGCGGGGAGCTGTTTTTT. Encoded protein: CASSLSGLLSGELFF.

The CDR3 region is CASSRRTSGGYNEQFF. For the CDR3, the DNA is TGTGCCAGCAGCCGGAGGACTAGCGGGGGGTACAATGAGCAGTTCTTC. The V call is TRBV21-1, the J call TRBJ2-1; the listed D gene, TRBD2, was not tested against the DNA. TRBV21-1 is deemed a pseudogene. The CDR3 length is 16 residues.

This chain uses TRBV27 with TRBJ2-6; no clear D gene. The CDR3 sequence is 13 residues long. CDR1 MNHEY and CDR2 SMNVEV come from the germline V gene (reference sequence). Between the trimmed V and J ends, which lost 3 bases and 4 bases, there was a span of 4 bases. In nucleotides, the CDR3 is TGTGCCAGCAGTTTTGCAGGGGCCAACGTCCTGACTTTC. Amino acid sequence: CASSFAGANVLTF.